The 15 T cell receptor beta chains below all came from one sample that was sequenced in a study of blood T cells in healthy people across ages. A second 7 to 11 cycle PCR used barcoded and J-beta primers. TCRdb recomputed calls from the 5' RACE reads with MiXCR, one row per CDR3 protein. The repertoire has about 730,000 distinct CDR3 sequences, roughly two fifths of them found once; the top ten carry around 20%. Material for sequencing was blood. The origin of the receptors is a woman in her sixties or seventies in good health.

V is TRBV7-3 and J is TRBJ2-1; maybe TRBD2 (6 bases). The V end was cut by 5 bases, the J end by 6 bases, with 20 bases between. The length of the CDR3 is 16 residues. Germline values: CDR1 SGHTA, CDR2 FQGTGA. CDR3 sequence (DNA): TGTGCCAGCAGCCCCTCCTCCGCTTCGGGAGCCAATGAGCAGTTCTTC. Its translation is CASSPSSASGANEQFF. Using reference TRBV7-3 and TRBJ2-1 for the parts outside the CDR3, the full variable domain is GAGVSQTPSNKVTEKGKYVELRCDPISGHTALYWYRQSLGQGPEFLIYFQGTGAADDSGLPNDRFFAVRPEGSVSTLKIQRTERGDSAVYLCASSPSSASGANEQFFGPGTRLTVL.

The chain uses TRBV6-5 and TRBJ2-3, with TRBD1 identical over 10 bases. CDR1 is MNHEY and CDR2 is SVGAGI in the germline V gene. Losses at the gene ends were 2 bases for V and 8 bases for J; bases not matched to a gene: 7. The CDR3 contains 15 residues. CDR3 residues: CASSYLDRGAGTQYF. The CDR3 DNA reads as TGTGCCAGCAGTTACCTGGACAGGGGGGCCGGTACGCAGTATTTT.

This clonotype has just a few counts. This chain connects TRBV12-3 or TRBV12-4 to TRBJ1-2; no reliable D call. The CDR3 loop spans 12 amino acids. Trimming removed 7 bases at V and 2 bases at J, with 8 bases between. CDR3 coding DNA: TGTGCCAGCACTCAGCGGAACTATGGCTACACCTTC. It codes for CASTQRNYGYTF.

The rearrangement links TRBV12-3 or TRBV12-4 to TRBJ1-2; possible D gene TRBD1, 5 bases. The CDR3 covers 14 residues. The V and J ends lost 5 bases and 4 bases respectively, with 14 bases between them. The CDR3 here is CASSPLLGGYGYTF. The CDR3 nucleotides are TGTGCCAGCAGTCCCCTTTTGGGGGGCTATGGCTACACCTTC.

The genes are TRBV20-1 and TRBJ1-3; D is ambiguous. CDR1 is DFQATT, CDR2 SNEGSKA, per germline (reference sequence). The CDR3 consists of 15 residues. Deletions cut 1 base from V and 4 bases from J, with 14 bases between. The CDR3 coding sequence is TGCAGTGCTAGAGTGCGGTCAGGCTCGGGAAACACCATATATTTT. Its translation is CSARVRSGSGNTIYF.

There are a few counts of this clonotype. A read error may account for a junction end that differs from germline. The V gene is TRBV4-1, the J gene TRBJ2-2; D is undetermined. The CDR3 extends over 15 amino acids. CDR1 MGHRA and CDR2 YSYEKL come from the germline V gene. The CDR3 DNA sequence: TGCGCCAGCAGTCAAGTCGGAGAGAACACCGGGGAGCTGTTTTTT. Amino acids: CASSQVGENTGELFF.

This clonotype was observed a few times. This rearrangement joins TRBV5-1 to TRBJ2-3; TRBD2 might be the D (6 bases). This CDR3 is built from 16 residues. Germline loops: CDR1 SGHRS, CDR2 YFSETQ. V lost 4 bases and J lost 2, with 17 bases in between. CDR3 region: CASSPLGRRDTDTQYF. The CDR3 DNA reads as TGCGCCAGCAGCCCCCTCGGGCGGAGGGACACAGATACGCAGTATTTT.

This clonotype was observed a few times. V gene TRBV7-2 combines with J gene TRBJ1-4; 8 bases are shared with TRBD1. The CDR3 runs to 14 residues. With 5 bases clipped from V and 8 bases from J, the junction kept 7 bases outside the gene matches. Germline-derived CDR1 and CDR2 are SGHTA and FQGNSA. CDR3: CASSIGTGDEKLFF. In nucleotides, the CDR3 is TGTGCCAGCAGCATCGGGACAGGCGACGAAAAACTGTTTTTT.

Only a few counts were recorded for this clonotype. This sequence joins TRBV20-1 and TRBJ2-1; 9 bases match TRBD2. The CDR3 loop spans 15 amino acids. Trimming at V came to 2 bases and at J to 9 bases, leaving 11 bases not matched to a gene. Germline V gives CDR1 DFQATT, CDR2 SNEGSKA (reference sequence). CDR3 DNA sequence: TGCAGTGCTAGATGGCGCGCGGGAGGGCCGGGTGAGCAGTTCTTC. Residues: CSARWRAGGPGEQFF.

With regard to this clonotype: Relative to the germline gene, one junction end is altered; a read error may explain this. The chain links TRBV25-1 to TRBJ2-7, with a weak D call TRBD1 (6 bases). The J call may be mistaken, given a closer DNA end match to TRBJ2-5. This CDR3 spans 12 amino acids. CDR1 is MGHDK and CDR2 is SYGVNS in the germline V gene. The CDR3 region is CACSSGEVTQYF. In DNA form, the CDR3 reads TGTGCCTGCAGTTCAGGGGAAGTGACCCAGTACTTC.

This clonotype was seen at least ten times. The chain recombines TRBV12-5 with TRBJ2-3, with a possible D match to TRBD2 (5 bases). Germline assignment: CDR1 LGHNT and CDR2 FRNRAP. V gave up 5 bases and J gave up 7 bases, with 13 bases separating them. The CDR3 has 13 amino acids. CDR3 sequence (DNA): TGTGCTAGTGGTCCGGGATCTCCCTATACGCAGTATTTT. Protein: CASGPGSPYTQYF.

This rearrangement joins TRBV5-1 to TRBJ1-2, with 8 nucleotides matching TRBD1. Germline-derived CDR1 and CDR2 are SGHRS and YFSETQ. V lost 4 bases and J lost 5; bases outside the gene matches: 7. The CDR3 has 14 amino acids. The CDR3 DNA reads as TGCGCCAGCAGCGCTGGACAGGGTCCATATGGCTACACCTTC. Translation: CASSAGQGPYGYTF.

The chain joins TRBV9 to TRBJ2-1; 10 bases are shared with TRBD2. After removal of 0 bases from V and 9 bases from J, the junction contained 9 bases not matched to a gene. The germline CDR1 and CDR2 sequences are SGDLS and YYNGEE. The CDR3 is 16 residues long. CDR3 nucleotides: TGTGCCAGCAGCGTAGTTGGTAGCGGGGGGACTCCTGAGCAGTTCTTC. Translation gives CASSVVGSGGTPEQFF.

The chain employs TRBV18 and TRBJ1-2, with D possibly being TRBD1 (5 bases). V lost 6 bases to trimming and J lost 4 bases, with 15 bases between them. This CDR3 has 14 residues. From germline, CDR1 is KGHSH and CDR2 LQKENI. The CDR3 protein is CASSGAQGGYGYTF. The CDR3 DNA is TGTGCCAGCTCCGGGGCCCAGGGCGGCTATGGCTACACCTTC.

A remark on this clonotype: This may be a read error, as it is one base from a much larger clone. The V gene is TRBV29-1, the J gene TRBJ1-1, with a weak D call TRBD1 (5 bases). The V gene's germline CDR1 is SQVTM and CDR2 ANQGSEA. The CDR3 covers 11 residues. In DNA, the CDR3 is TGCATCTCCATGGACACCCGCGAAGCTTTCTTT. This translates into CISMDTREAFF.